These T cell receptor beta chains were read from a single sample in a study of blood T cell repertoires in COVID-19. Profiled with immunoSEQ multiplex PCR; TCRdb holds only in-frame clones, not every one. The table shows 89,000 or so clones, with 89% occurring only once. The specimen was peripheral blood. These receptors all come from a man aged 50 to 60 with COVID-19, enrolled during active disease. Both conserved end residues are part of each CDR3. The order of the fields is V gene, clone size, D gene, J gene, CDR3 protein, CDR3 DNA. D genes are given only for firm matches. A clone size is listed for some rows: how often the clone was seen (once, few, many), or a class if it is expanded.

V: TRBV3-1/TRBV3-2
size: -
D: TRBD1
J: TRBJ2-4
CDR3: CASSQSRGQGAGLMAKNIQYF
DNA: TGTGCCAGCAGCCAAAGCCGAGGGCAGGGGGCCGGTTTGATGGCCAAAAACATTCAGTACTTC

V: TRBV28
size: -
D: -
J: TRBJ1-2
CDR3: CATTGFGIAGGYTF
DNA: TGTGCAACGACAGGTTTCGGGATTGCGGGTGGCTACACCTTC

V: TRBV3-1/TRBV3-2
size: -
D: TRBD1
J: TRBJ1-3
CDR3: CASSQGQGSVNTIYF
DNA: TGTGCCAGCAGCCAAGGACAGGGATCGGTAAACACCATATATTTT

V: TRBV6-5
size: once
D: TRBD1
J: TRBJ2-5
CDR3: CASEKGAEETQYF
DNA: TGTGCCAGCGAAAAGGGGGCCGAGGAGACCCAGTACTTC

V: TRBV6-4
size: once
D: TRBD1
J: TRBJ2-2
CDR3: CASSDSATGGTGELFF
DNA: TGTGCCAGCAGTGACTCGGCGACAGGGGGGACCGGGGAGCTGTTTTTT

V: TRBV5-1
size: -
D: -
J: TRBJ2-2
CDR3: CASSLGDRDTIMNTGELFF
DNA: TGCGCCAGCAGCTTGGGGGACCGGGACACCATAATGAACACCGGGGAGCTGTTTTTT

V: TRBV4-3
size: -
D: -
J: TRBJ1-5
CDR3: CASSQVAGGNQPQHF
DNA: TGCGCCAGCAGCCAAGTTGCAGGGGGCAATCAGCCCCAGCATTTT

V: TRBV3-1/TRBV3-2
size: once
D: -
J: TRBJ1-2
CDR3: CASSQRRGSGYTF
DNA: TGTGCCAGCAGCCAACGGCGGGGCTCTGGCTACACCTTC

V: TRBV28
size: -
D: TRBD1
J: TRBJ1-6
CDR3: CASIRQGDSPLHF
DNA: TGTGCCAGCATCCGACAGGGGGATTCACCCCTCCACTTT

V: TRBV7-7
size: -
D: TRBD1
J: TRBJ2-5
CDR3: CASSLGQAETQYF
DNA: TGTGCTAGCAGCTTGGGACAGGCGGAGACCCAGTACTTC

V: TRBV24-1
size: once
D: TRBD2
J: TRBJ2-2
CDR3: CATSRRGANTGELFF
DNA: TGTGCCACCAGCCGGCGGGGGGCGAACACCGGGGAGCTGTTTTTT

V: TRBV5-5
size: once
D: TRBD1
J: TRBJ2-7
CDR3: CASSLGQGAFYEQYF
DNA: TGTGCCAGCAGCTTGGGCCAGGGGGCATTTTACGAGCAGTACTTC

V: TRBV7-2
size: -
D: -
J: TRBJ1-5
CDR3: CASSSGQNQPQHF
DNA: TGTGCCAGCAGCTCAGGCCAGAATCAGCCCCAGCATTTT

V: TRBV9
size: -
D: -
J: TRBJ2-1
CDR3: CASSVARDTLGNEQFF
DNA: TGTGCCAGCAGCGTAGCCCGGGACACCTTAGGGAATGAGCAGTTCTTC

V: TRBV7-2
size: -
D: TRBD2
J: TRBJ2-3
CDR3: CASSFGTSGGATDTQYF
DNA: TGTGCCAGCAGCTTCGGGACTAGCGGGGGGGCCACAGATACGCAGTATTTT

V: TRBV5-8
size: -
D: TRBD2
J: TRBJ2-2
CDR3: CASSLVSSGGYTGELFF
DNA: TGTGCCAGCAGCTTGGTATCCAGCGGGGGGTACACCGGGGAGCTGTTTTTT

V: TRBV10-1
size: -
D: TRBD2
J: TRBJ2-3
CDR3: CASSYTSGGADTQYF
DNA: TGCGCCAGCAGTTATACTAGCGGGGGGGCTGATACGCAGTATTTT

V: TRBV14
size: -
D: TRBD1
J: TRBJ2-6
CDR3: CASSQWTGAGANVLTF
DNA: TGTGCCAGCAGCCAGTGGACAGGGGCTGGGGCCAACGTCCTGACTTTC

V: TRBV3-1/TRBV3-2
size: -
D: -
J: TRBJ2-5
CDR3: CASSQVGRQETQYF
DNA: TGTGCCAGCAGCCAAGTGGGCCGCCAAGAGACCCAGTACTTC

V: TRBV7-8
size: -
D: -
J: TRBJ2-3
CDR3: CASSVETYTDTQYF
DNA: TGTGCCAGCAGCGTAGAGACTTACACAGATACGCAGTATTTT

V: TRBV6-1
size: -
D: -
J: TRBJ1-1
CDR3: CASSESLNTEAFF
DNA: TGTGCCAGCAGTGAAAGCCTGAACACTGAAGCTTTCTTT

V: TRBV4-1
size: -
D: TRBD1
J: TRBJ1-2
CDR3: CASSPLDRARANYGYTF
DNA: TGCGCCAGCAGCCCGTTGGACAGGGCTAGAGCTAACTATGGCTACACCTTC

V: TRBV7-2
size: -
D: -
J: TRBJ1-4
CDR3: CASRPPGAGEKLFF
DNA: TGTGCCAGCAGACCACCAGGGGCAGGTGAAAAACTGTTTTTT

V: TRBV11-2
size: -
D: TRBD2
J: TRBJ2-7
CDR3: CASSLGLAGASYEQYF
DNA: TGTGCCAGCAGCTTAGGCCTAGCGGGGGCGAGCTACGAGCAGTACTTC

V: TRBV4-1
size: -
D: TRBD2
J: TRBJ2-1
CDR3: CASSQVAGGPNSYNEQFF
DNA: TGCGCCAGCAGCCAAGTAGCGGGGGGGCCCAATTCCTACAATGAGCAGTTCTTC

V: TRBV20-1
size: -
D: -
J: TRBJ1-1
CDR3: CSASPGMNTEAFF
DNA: TGCAGTGCTAGTCCGGGGATGAACACTGAAGCTTTCTTT

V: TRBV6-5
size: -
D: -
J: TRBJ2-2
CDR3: CASTLNGQFTGELFF
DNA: TGTGCCAGCACCCTGAACGGACAGTTCACCGGGGAGCTGTTTTTT

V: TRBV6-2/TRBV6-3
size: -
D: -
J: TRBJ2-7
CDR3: CASSYRHGNEQYF
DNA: TGTGCCAGCAGTTACCGACACGGGAACGAGCAGTACTTC

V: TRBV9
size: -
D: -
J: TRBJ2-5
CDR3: CASSVGIRRETQYF
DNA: TGTGCCAGCAGCGTCGGGATCCGCCGGGAGACCCAGTACTTC

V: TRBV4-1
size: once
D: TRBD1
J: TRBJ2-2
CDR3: CASSQEVTGGGTGELFF
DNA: TGCGCCAGCAGCCAAGAGGTGACAGGGGGGGGCACCGGGGAGCTGTTTTTT

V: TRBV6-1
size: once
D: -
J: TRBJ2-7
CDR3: CASSEQQSYEQYF
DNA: TGTGCCAGCAGTGAACAACAGTCCTACGAGCAGTACTTC

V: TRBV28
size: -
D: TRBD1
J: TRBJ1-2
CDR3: CASSSGQEMYGYTF
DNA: TGTGCCAGCAGTTCGGGACAGGAAATGTATGGCTACACCTTC

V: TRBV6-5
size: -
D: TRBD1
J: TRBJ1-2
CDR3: CASSFRRDRNFYGYTF
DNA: TGTGCCAGCAGTTTCCGCCGGGACAGAAATTTCTATGGCTACACCTTC

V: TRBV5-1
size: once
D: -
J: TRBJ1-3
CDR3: CASGRDGGIDTIYF
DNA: TGCGCCAGCGGCCGGGACGGGGGTATAGACACCATATATTTT

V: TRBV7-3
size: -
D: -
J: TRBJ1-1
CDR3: CASSPNEEHNRAEAFF
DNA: TGTGCCAGCAGCCCGAACGAGGAGCACAACAGGGCTGAAGCTTTCTTT

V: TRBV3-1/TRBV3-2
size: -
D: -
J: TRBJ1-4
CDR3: CASSQGGSNEKLFF
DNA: TGTGCCAGCAGCCAAGGAGGGTCTAATGAAAAACTGTTTTTT

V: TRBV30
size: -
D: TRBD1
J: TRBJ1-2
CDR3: CAWREQGEDGYTF
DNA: TGTGCCTGGAGGGAACAGGGGGAAGATGGCTACACCTTC

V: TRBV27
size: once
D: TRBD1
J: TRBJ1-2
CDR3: CASSFRGSYYGYTF
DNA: TGTGCCAGCAGTTTCAGGGGGTCATACTATGGCTACACCTTC

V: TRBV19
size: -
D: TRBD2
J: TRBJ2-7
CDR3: CASSTVGASGGWDEQYF
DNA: TGTGCCAGTAGTACAGTTGGCGCTAGCGGGGGGTGGGACGAGCAGTACTTC

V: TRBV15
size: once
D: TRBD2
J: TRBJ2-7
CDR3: CATSRGSGAGALDYEQYF
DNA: TGTGCCACCAGCAGAGGCAGCGGGGCGGGCGCCCTGGACTACGAGCAGTACTTC

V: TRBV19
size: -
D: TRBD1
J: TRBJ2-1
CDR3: CASLSGTGGWEQFF
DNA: TGTGCCAGCCTCTCCGGGACAGGGGGATGGGAGCAGTTCTTC

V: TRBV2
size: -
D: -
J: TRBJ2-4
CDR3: CASSAYVGNIQYF
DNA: TGTGCCAGCAGTGCATACGTGGGCAACATTCAGTACTTC

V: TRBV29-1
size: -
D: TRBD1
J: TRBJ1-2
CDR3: CSVEWDSNYGYTF
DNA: TGCAGCGTTGAGTGGGACAGTAACTATGGCTACACCTTC

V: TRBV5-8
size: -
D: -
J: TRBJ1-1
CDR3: CASSLGLMNTEAFF
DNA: TGTGCCAGCAGCTTGGGACTGATGAACACTGAAGCTTTCTTT

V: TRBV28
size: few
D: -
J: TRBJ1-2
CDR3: CASSTPDGYTF
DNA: TGTGCCAGCAGTACTCCTGATGGCTACACCTTC

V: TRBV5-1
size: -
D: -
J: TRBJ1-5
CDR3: CASSLTGNQPQHF
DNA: TGCGCCAGCAGCTTAACAGGGAATCAGCCCCAGCATTTT

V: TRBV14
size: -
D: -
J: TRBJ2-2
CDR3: CASSQEVFAGTGELFF
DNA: TGTGCCAGCAGCCAAGAGGTTTTTGCGGGCACCGGGGAGCTGTTTTTT

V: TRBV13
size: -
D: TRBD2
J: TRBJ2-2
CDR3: CASSLSSGANTGELFF
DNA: TGTGCCAGCAGCTTATCTAGCGGGGCGAACACCGGGGAGCTGTTTTTT

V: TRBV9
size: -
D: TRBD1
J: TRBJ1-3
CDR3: CASSSDRGGNTIYF
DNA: TGTGCCAGCAGCTCCGACAGGGGTGGAAACACCATATATTTT

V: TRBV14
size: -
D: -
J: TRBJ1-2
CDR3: CASSSGWAYGYTF
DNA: TGTGCCAGCAGCTCAGGGTGGGCCTATGGCTACACCTTC

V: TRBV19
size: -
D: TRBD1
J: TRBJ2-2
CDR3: CASAQGYGELFF
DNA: TGTGCCAGTGCACAGGGGTACGGGGAGCTGTTTTTT

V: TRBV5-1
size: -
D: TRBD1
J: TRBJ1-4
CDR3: CASSFGTGATNEKLFF
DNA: TGCGCCAGCAGCTTTGGGACAGGGGCTACTAATGAAAAACTGTTTTTT

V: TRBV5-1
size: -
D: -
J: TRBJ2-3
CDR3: CASSLGQDTDTQYF
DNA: TGCGCCAGCAGCTTGGGACAGGACACAGATACGCAGTATTTT

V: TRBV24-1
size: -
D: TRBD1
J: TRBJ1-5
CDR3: CATSPTRTGGNQPQHF
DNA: TGTGCCACCAGTCCCACGAGGACAGGGGGCAATCAGCCCCAGCATTTT

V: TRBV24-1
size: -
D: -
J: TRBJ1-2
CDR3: CATSDFQGRGYTF
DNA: TGTGCCACCAGTGATTTTCAGGGGAGAGGCTACACCTTC